This TCR beta chain was documented in a study of cytomegalovirus exposure and HLA in healthy donors. This CDR3 spans 14 amino acids. V lost 1 base, J lost 6 bases, and 14 bases lay in between. CDR1 and CDR2 (germline): SGHNT, YYREEE (reference sequence). 13 Jbeta primers and 60 Vbeta primers were used for the PCR. Using immunoSEQ multiplex PCR, the repertoire was profiled, and TCRdb retains in-frame clones only, with some absent. Of approximately 110,000 clones in the sample, roughly 80% were seen once. The origin of this receptor is a man aged 45-65 years in good health and CMV-seronegative. The V call is TRBV5-4, the J call TRBJ2-7; D might be TRBD1 (5 bases). The specimen was PBMCs. The CDR3 region has the DNA TGTGCCAGCAGCTTGAATCCCAGGGATCGCGAGCAGTACTTC. Protein sequence: CASSLNPRDREQYF.